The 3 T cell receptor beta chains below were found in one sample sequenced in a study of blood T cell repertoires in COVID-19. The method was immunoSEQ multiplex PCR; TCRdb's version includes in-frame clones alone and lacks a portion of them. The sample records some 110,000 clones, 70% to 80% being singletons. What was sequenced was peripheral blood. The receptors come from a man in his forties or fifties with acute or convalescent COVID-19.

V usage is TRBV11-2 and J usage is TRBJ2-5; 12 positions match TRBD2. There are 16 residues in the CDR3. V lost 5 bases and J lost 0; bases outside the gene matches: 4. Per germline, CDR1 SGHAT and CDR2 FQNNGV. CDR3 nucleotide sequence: TGTGCCAGCAGCCCAGGGACTAGCGGGCACCAAGAGACCCAGTACTTC. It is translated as CASSPGTSGHQETQYF.

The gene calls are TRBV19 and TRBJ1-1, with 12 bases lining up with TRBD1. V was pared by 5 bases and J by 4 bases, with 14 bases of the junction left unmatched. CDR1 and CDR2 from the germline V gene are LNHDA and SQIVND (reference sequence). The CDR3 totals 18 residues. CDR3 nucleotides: TGTGCCAGTAGTCCCTACTGGGACAGGGGGCGAAATGGCACTGAAGCTTTCTTT. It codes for CASSPYWDRGRNGTEAFF.

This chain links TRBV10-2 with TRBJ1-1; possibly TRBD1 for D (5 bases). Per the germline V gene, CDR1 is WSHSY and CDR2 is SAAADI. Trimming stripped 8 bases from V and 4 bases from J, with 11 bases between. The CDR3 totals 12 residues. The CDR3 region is CASHSRATEAFF. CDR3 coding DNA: TGCGCCAGCCACTCCAGGGCCACTGAAGCTTTCTTT.